This entry concerns a single TCR beta chain. This clonotype was observed many times. The clone's antigen remains unknown. Qualities for individual bases were not recorded, and no much larger clone is one base off. The study was a case-control design nested within a healthcare worker cohort in London, UK, with weekly nasopharyngeal swab PCR tests and blood sampling. Healthcare workers were enrolled in the week of the UK lockdown, from 23 to 31 March 2020, and were followed every week for up to roughly 16 weeks. The data are from a study of early T cells in non-severe SARS-CoV-2 infection (dated by TCRdb to about 2021). Study-level background: Bulk RNA from unsorted whole blood was used for TCR sequencing, so alpha and beta chains could not be paired.

The library was produced with 5' RACE. The sequencer listed for this sample is NextSeq 500. The TCR library protocol attached unique molecular identifiers to individual cDNA molecules to correct for sequencing error and PCR bias. TCR alpha and beta chains were both sequenced, and the abundances of alpha and beta sequences in each sample were closely correlated with each other. Per the source publication's procedure: Decombinator V4 was used to perform V gene, J gene and CDR3 annotation of TCR sequences. Expanded TCRs were defined as changing significantly between any two time points under a Poisson model with p below 0.0001. TCR abundances were normalised to the total number of TCRs sequenced per sample and expressed as counts per million. MAIT TCRs were defined by TRAV1-2 paired with TRAJ12, TRAJ20 or TRAJ33, and iNKT TCRs by TRAV10 paired with TRAJ18. VDJdb, accessed 1 November 2021, was searched for CMV, EBV and SARS-CoV-2 annotated TCRs, excluding TCRs annotated for multiple antigens. Starting from the raw public reads, TCRdb applied fastp trimming at Q25, assembled clones with MiXCR and retained in-frame beta chains. Every entry covers one CDR3 protein and lists the most common genes and DNA from its rows. The authors' filters were not applied to this entry. For this sample there are about 50,000 distinct CDR3 sequences; roughly 10% appear just once. Approximately 5.7% of the sample belongs to the ten largest clones.

The full study reports these points: VDJdb matching was skewed toward anti-spike CD8 responses, so virus-specific expansions were likely underestimated and private and CD4 specificities were missed.

CDR3 length: 16 amino acids, cysteine to phenylalanine. The only DNA kept is the CDR3, 48 bases in frame from the first base. CDR1 and CDR2 are drawn from the germline V gene: SGHRS, YFSETQ. V trim: 4 bases; J trim: 8 bases; unmatched bases: 13. The V and J segments used are TRBV5-1 and TRBJ1-2; 11 bases in the junction line up with TRBD1. This TCR was sampled from an adult who was a healthcare worker with PCR-confirmed SARS-CoV-2 infection or an uninfected control (not recorded which). The material was whole blood, obtained at baseline. At the DNA level, the sequence is TGCGCCAGCAGCCCGGGGACAGGGGGGGCCCAAGGAGGCTACACCTTC. This is translated as CASSPGTGGAQGGYTF.